This T cell receptor (beta chain) was observed in a study of T cell repertoires in cytomegalovirus infection. This clonotype was counted many times. One entry per CDR3 protein, called by TCRdb with MiXCR from the reads. The sample shows 200,000 to 300,000 distinct CDR3 sequences, about 5.9% of them seen only once. The CDR3 loop spans 11 amino acids. V was shortened by 5 bases and J by 7 bases, with 8 bases between the two germline ends. Germline CDR1 and CDR2: WSHSY and SAAADI. The sequencing sample was made of PBMCs. The origin of this receptor is a human donor in good health (CMV status not recorded). Some clones in this sample may be carry-over from other donors' samples. J is TRBJ1-1 and V is TRBV10-2; TRBD1 is a possible D gene (6 bases). The CDR3 loop reads CASSTGIEAFF. DNA for the CDR3: TGCGCCAGCAGTACAGGGATTGAAGCTTTCTTT.